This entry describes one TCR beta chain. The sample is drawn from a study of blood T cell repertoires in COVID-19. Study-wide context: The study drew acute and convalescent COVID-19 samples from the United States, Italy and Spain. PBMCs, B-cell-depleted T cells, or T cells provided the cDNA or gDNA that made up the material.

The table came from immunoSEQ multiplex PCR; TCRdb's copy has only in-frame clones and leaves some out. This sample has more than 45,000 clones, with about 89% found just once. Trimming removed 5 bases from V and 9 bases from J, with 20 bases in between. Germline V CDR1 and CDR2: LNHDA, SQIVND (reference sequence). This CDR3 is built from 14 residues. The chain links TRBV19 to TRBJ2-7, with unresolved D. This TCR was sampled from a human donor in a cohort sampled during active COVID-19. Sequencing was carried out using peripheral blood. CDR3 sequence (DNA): TGTGCCAGTAGTCCCGCTAATGCCCGGCTAGGGCAGTACTTC. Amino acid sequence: CASSPANARLGQYF. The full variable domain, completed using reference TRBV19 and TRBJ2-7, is DGGITQSPKYLFRKEGQNVTLSCEQNLNHDAMYWYRQDPGQGLRLIYYSQIVNDFQKGDIAEGYSVSREKKESFPLTVTSAQKNPTAFYLCASSPANARLGQYFGPGTRLTVT.